A selection of T cell receptor beta chains follows, all from one sample in a study of T cells after yellow fever vaccination. TCRdb independently ran MiXCR on the 5' RACE reads; one entry per CDR3 protein. Among over 300,000 distinct CDR3 sequences listed, more than 3% were seen once. Sample: PBMCs, taken on the day of the yellow fever booster vaccination. These receptors were taken from a man aged 18-30 years who received the YFV17D yellow fever vaccine. Each CDR3 is given with its conserved first and last residue. Fields, in order: V gene, D gene, J gene, clone size, CDR3 DNA, CDR3 protein. The D gene is left open where the match is weak. Expanded clones are given a class, and other clones once, few, many or no size at all.

TRBV5-1	TRBD2	TRBJ2-3	-	TGCGCCAGCAGGGCGGGGACTAGCGGGGACACAGATACGCAGTATTTT	CASRAGTSGDTDTQYF
TRBV5-1	TRBD2	TRBJ2-3	few	TGCGCCAGCACACTAGCGACAAGCACAGATACGCAGTATTTT	CASTLATSTDTQYF
TRBV20-1	-	TRBJ2-2	many	TGCAGTGCTAGCCCAGGGTGGAACACCGGGGAGCTGTTTTTT	CSASPGWNTGELFF
TRBV29-1	-	TRBJ1-1	-	TGCAGCGTTGACAACGGTTGGGGTAGAAGCACTGAAGCTTTCTTT	CSVDNGWGRSTEAFF
TRBV6-6	-	TRBJ1-5	few	TGTGCCAGCAGTTACATCCGGGATCCATTGGGCAATCAGCCCCAGCATTTT	CASSYIRDPLGNQPQHF
TRBV27	TRBD2	TRBJ2-3	-	TGTGCCAGCAGTTTCGGAGCGGGGGGGTTTGTGGACACAGATACGCAGTATTTT	CASSFGAGGFVDTDTQYF
TRBV12-3/TRBV12-4	TRBD1	TRBJ2-2	many	TGTGCCAGCATCAGGGACAGGGGTAACGGGGAGCTGTTTTTT	CASIRDRGNGELFF
TRBV4-1	-	TRBJ2-1	many	TGCGCCAGCAGCCAAAGGGACACCTACAATGAGCAGTTCTTC	CASSQRDTYNEQFF
TRBV3-1	-	TRBJ2-6	many	TGTGCCAGCAAGAGGAGGGGACTCGACACCACCTCTGGGGCCAACGTCCTGACTTTC	CASKRRGLDTTSGANVLTF
TRBV6-6	-	TRBJ2-5	few	TGTGCCAGCAGACCCCAAGGGGGGCCGGAAGAGACCCAGTACTTC	CASRPQGGPEETQYF
TRBV5-1	-	TRBJ2-2	few	TGCGCCAGCAGCTTGTCTCCAGGGAGGTCCGGGGAGCTGTTTTTT	CASSLSPGRSGELFF
TRBV7-2	-	TRBJ2-1	few	TGTGCCAGCAGCACAACTAGAGGGGTCTACAATGAGCAGTTCTTC	CASSTTRGVYNEQFF
TRBV20-1	TRBD2	TRBJ2-4	-	TGCAGTGCGTGGAGCGGGGGGCCTCGGGGAAACATTCAGTACTTC	CSAWSGGPRGNIQYF
TRBV12-3/TRBV12-4	TRBD2	TRBJ2-5	-	TGTGCCAGCAGTTTCTCGCGGGGGGGGGTAGAGACCCAGTACTTC	CASSFSRGGVETQYF
TRBV7-3	-	TRBJ2-1	few	TGTGCCAGCAGCCCCTACGTGGGCGAGCAGTTCTTC	CASSPYVGEQFF
TRBV7-3	-	TRBJ2-7	-	TGTGCCAGCAGCTTACAGGGGCAGAACGAGCAGTACTTC	CASSLQGQNEQYF
TRBV7-2	-	TRBJ1-4	many	TGTGCCAGCAGCTTCGGACCGGACCCGGGGGAAAAACTGTTTTTT	CASSFGPDPGEKLFF
TRBV11-1	-	TRBJ2-5	few	TGTGCCAGCGCACCGCAGACTGGGGTGGTGACCCAGTACTTC	CASAPQTGVVTQYF
TRBV5-1	TRBD1	TRBJ2-5	few	TGCGCCAGCAGGAGGACAGGGGTAGAGACCCAGTACTTC	CASRRTGVETQYF
TRBV7-2	-	TRBJ1-1	many	TGTGCCAGCAGCTTCGGGGCCCCTACTGAAGCTTTCTTT	CASSFGAPTEAFF
TRBV7-9	TRBD1	TRBJ1-5	many	TGTGCCAGCAGCATAGACAGGGAGGGTCAGCCCCAGCATTTT	CASSIDREGQPQHF
TRBV5-1	TRBD1	TRBJ2-3	many	TGCGCCAGCAGGCGTACAGGGGGCCCGGGCACAGATACGCAGTATTTT	CASRRTGGPGTDTQYF
TRBV28	-	TRBJ2-3	many	TGTGCCAGCAGTTTATGGGGACATGGGAACACAGATACGCAGTATTTT	CASSLWGHGNTDTQYF
TRBV4-1	TRBD1	TRBJ1-2	many	TGCGCCAGCAGCCACGCTACAGGGGGCGGCTATGGCTACACCTTC	CASSHATGGGYGYTF
TRBV6-5	TRBD2	TRBJ2-1	few	TGTGCCAGCAGCATGACTAGCGGGGGTGATTACAATGAGCAGTTCTTC	CASSMTSGGDYNEQFF
TRBV7-8	-	TRBJ2-5	-	TGTGCCAGCAGCCCCCCCCAAATTATAGGTCGAGAGACCCAGTACTTC	CASSPPQIIGRETQYF
TRBV7-9	-	TRBJ2-5	few	TGTGCCAGCAGCCCTCCGATAGCCTTAGAGACCCAGTACTTC	CASSPPIALETQYF
TRBV10-2	-	TRBJ2-2	many	TGCGCCAGCAGTGAGTTGGTGGTTACCGGGGAGCTGTTTTTT	CASSELVVTGELFF
TRBV7-9	TRBD2	TRBJ2-5	many	TGTGCCAGCAGCTTAGGAAGACTAGCGGGGGTTCAAGAGACCCAGTACTTC	CASSLGRLAGVQETQYF